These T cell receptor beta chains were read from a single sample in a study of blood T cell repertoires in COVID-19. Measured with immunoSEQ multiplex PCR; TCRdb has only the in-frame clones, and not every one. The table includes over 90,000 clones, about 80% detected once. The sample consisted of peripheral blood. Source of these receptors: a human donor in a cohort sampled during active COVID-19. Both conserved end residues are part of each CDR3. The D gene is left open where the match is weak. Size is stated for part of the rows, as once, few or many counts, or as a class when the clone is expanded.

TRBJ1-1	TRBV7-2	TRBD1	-	CASSRDRGLGAFF	TGTGCCAGCAGCAGGGACAGGGGCCTCGGAGCTTTCTTT
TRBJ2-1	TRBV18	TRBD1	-	CASSGTGYYNEQFF	TGTGCCAGCTCCGGGACAGGGTACTACAATGAGCAGTTCTTC
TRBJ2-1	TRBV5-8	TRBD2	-	CASSLASSGVYNEQFF	TGTGCCAGCAGCTTGGCTAGTAGCGGGGTCTACAATGAGCAGTTCTTC
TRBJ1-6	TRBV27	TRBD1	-	CASSRGDRAYNSPLHF	TGTGCCAGCAGCCGAGGGGACAGGGCTTATAATTCACCCCTCCACTTT
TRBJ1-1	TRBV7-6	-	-	CASSSATGLRAVAFF	TGTGCCAGCAGCTCCGCTACAGGGTTACGAGCGGTTGCTTTCTTT
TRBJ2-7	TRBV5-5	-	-	CASSRDGNYEQYF	TGTGCCAGCAGCCGAGACGGGAACTACGAGCAGTACTTC
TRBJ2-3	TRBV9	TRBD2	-	CASSGLAGGDTQYF	TGTGCCAGCAGCGGGCTAGCGGGGGGTGATACGCAGTATTTT
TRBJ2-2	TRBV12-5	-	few	CASGLVGGRRPGELFF	TGTGCTAGTGGTTTGGTTGGGGGGAGACGACCCGGGGAGCTGTTTTTT
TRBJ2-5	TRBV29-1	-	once	CSSQAKETQYF	TGCTCTTCACAGGCCAAAGAGACCCAGTACTTC
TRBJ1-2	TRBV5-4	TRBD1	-	CASSPSGTGVNYGYTF	TGTGCCAGCAGCCCATCCGGGACAGGCGTTAACTATGGCTACACCTTC
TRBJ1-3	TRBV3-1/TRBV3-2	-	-	CASRPGAANTIYF	TGTGCCAGCAGACCAGGGGCGGCAAACACCATATATTTT
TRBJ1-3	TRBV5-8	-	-	CASSRAGGPSGNTIYF	TGTGCCAGCAGCAGGGCGGGGGGTCCCTCTGGAAACACCATATATTTT
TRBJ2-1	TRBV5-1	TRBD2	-	CASSLAGLAGVPYNEQFF	TGCGCCAGCAGCTTGGCAGGGCTAGCGGGGGTTCCCTACAATGAGCAGTTCTTC
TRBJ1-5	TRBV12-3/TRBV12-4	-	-	CASSTGPPQHF	TGTGCCAGCAGTACCGGTCCTCCCCAGCATTTT
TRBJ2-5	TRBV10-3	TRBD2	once	CAISESAGVETQYF	TGTGCCATCAGTGAGTCGGCGGGGGTTGAGACCCAGTACTTC
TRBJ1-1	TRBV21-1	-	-	CAWGQNTEAFF	TGTGCCTGGGGCCAGAACACTGAAGCTTTCTTT
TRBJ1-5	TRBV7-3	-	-	CASSSRGGQPQHF	TGTGCCAGCAGCTCCCGAGGGGGTCAGCCCCAGCATTTT